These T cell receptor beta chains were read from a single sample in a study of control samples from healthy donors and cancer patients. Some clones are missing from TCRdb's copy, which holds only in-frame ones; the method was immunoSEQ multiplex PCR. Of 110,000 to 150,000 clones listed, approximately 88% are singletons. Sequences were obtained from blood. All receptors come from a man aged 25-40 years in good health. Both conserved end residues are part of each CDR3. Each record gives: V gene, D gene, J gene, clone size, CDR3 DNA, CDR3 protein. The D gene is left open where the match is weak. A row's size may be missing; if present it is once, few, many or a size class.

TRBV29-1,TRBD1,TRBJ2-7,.,TGCAGCGGGCAGGGGGATGGCTACGAGCAGTACTTC,CSGQGDGYEQYF
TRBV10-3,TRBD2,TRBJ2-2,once,TGTGCCATCCGAACCCCAGCGGGGGACACCGGGGAGCTGTTTTTT,CAIRTPAGDTGELFF
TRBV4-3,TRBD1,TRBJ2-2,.,TGCGCCAGCAGCCAAGAAGGGGGCGCGCGAACCGGGGAGCTGTTTTTT,CASSQEGGARTGELFF
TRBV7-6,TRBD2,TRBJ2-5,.,TGTGCCAGCAGCTTAGAAGTAGCGGGGCCGGGCCAAGAGACCCAGTACTTC,CASSLEVAGPGQETQYF
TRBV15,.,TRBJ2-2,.,TGTGCCACCAGCGCCGGAGATAGCGGCCCCACCGGGGAGCTGTTTTTT,CATSAGDSGPTGELFF
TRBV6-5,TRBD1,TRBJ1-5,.,TGTGCCAGCAGGGTCAGGGGGGATTCCAATCAGCCCCAGCATTTT,CASRVRGDSNQPQHF
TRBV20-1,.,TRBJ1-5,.,TGCAGTGCTAGTCAGGGAGCCAATCAGCCCCAGCATTTT,CSASQGANQPQHF
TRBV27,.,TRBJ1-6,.,TGTGCCAGCAGTCCCGCCAGGGAGAGATCACCCCTCCACTTT,CASSPARERSPLHF
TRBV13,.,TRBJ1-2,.,TGTGCCAGCAGCTCGGACATCGACTATGGCTACACCTTC,CASSSDIDYGYTF
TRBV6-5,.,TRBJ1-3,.,TGTGCCAGCAGTTCTACCATCGCCTCTGGAAACACCATATATTTT,CASSSTIASGNTIYF
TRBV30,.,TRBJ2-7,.,TGTGCCTGGAGTGTAATGAGCTCCTACGAGCAGTACTTC,CAWSVMSSYEQYF